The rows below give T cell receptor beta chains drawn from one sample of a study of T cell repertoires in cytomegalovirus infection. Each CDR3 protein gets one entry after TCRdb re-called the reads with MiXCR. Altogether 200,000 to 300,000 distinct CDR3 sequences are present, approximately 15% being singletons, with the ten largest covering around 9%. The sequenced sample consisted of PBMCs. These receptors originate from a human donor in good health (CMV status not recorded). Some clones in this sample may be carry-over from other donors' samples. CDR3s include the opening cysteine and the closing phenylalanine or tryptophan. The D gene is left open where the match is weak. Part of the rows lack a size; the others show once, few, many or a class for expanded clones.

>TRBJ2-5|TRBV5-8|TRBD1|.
CASSTGQGASLETQYF
TGTGCCAGCAGCACCGGACAGGGGGCTAGCTTAGAGACCCAGTACTTC
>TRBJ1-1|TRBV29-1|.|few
CSVRTPGTEAFF
TGCAGCGTGAGGACCCCGGGCACTGAAGCTTTCTTT
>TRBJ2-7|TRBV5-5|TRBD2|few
CASSFLREGEQYF
TGTGCCAGCAGCTTTTTGCGGGAGGGGGAGCAGTACTTC
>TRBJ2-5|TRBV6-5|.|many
CASSPSLWTQETQYF
TGTGCCAGCAGCCCTTCTCTTTGGACTCAAGAGACCCAGTACTTC
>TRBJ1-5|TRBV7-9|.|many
CASSRGVNQPQHF
TGTGCCAGCTCCAGGGGAGTAAATCAGCCCCAGCATTTT
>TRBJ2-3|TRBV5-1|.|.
CASSLDWLSTDTQYF
TGCGCCAGCAGCTTGGACTGGCTGAGCACAGATACGCAGTATTTT
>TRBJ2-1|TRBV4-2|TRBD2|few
CASSQGSGGSQGFNEQFF
TGTGCCAGCAGCCAAGGTAGCGGGGGGTCTCAGGGCTTCAATGAGCAGTTCTTC
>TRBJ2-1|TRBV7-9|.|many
CASSLAGSLNEQFF
TGTGCCAGCAGCTTGGCCGGGAGCCTCAATGAGCAGTTCTTC
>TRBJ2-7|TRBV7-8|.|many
CASSLGKLPYEQYF
TGTGCCAGCAGCTTAGGAAAACTGCCCTACGAGCAGTACTTC
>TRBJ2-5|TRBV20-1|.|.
CSARDLGGLETQYF
TGCAGTGCTAGAGACTTAGGGGGATTGGAGACCCAGTACTTC
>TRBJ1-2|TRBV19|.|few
CATETPPARGYTF
TGTGCCACCGAGACTCCCCCGGCTAGGGGCTACACCTTC
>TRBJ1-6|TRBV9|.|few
CASSGTFGNSPLHF
TGTGCCAGCAGCGGGACCTTCGGGAATTCACCCCTCCACTTT
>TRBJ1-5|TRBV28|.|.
CASSGLRPGGNQPQRF
TGTGCCAGCAGCGGCCTGAGGCCAGGTGGGAATCAGCCCCAGCGTTTT
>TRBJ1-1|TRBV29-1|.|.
CSTLGGGGGRTEAFF
TGCAGCACTTTGGGTGGGGGAGGAGGAAGAACTGAAGCTTTCTTT
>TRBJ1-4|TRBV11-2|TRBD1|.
CASSPGTATNDKLFF
TGTGCCAGCAGCCCGGGGACAGCAACTAATGATAAACTGTTTTTT
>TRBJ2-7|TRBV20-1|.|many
CSPTRSGSYEQYF
TGCAGTCCCACACGGTCTGGCTCCTACGAGCAGTACTTC
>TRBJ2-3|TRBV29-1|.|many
CSVDYPRALESTDTQYF
TGCAGCGTTGATTATCCCCGGGCCCTGGAAAGCACAGATACGCAGTATTTT
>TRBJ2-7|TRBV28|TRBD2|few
CASKEAGGPGEQYF
TGTGCCAGCAAAGAGGCGGGAGGGCCAGGCGAGCAGTACTTC
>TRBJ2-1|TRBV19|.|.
CASSTRGPLYNEQFF
TGTGCCAGTAGTACTAGGGGCCCTTTGTACAATGAGCAGTTCTTC
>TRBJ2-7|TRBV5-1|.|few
CASSLGTQSVGEQYF
TGCGCCAGCAGCTTGGGGACCCAGTCCGTAGGTGAGCAGTACTTC
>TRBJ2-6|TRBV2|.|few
CASIGEYSGANVLTF
TGTGCCAGCATAGGCGAATACTCTGGGGCCAACGTCCTGACTTTC
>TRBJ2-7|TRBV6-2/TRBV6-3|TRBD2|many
CASRLAGVYEQYF
TGTGCCAGCAGACTAGCGGGGGTCTACGAGCAGTACTTC
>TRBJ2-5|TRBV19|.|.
CASSMMRGETQYF
TGTGCCAGTAGTATGATGAGGGGAGAGACCCAGTACTTC
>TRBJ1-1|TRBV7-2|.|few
CASSLTLTVEAFF
TGTGCCAGCAGCTTAACTCTTACAGTTGAAGCTTTCTTT
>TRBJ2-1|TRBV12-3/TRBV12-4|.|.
CASSFPIGSGNEQFF
TGTGCCAGCAGTTTCCCCATTGGGTCAGGGAATGAGCAGTTCTTC
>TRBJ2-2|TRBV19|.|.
CASSDRTGNTGELFF
TGTGCCAGTAGTGACAGGACGGGGAACACCGGGGAGCTGTTTTTT
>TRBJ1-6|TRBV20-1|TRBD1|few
CSARRDREGPLHF
TGCAGTGCTAGACGGGACAGGGAGGGACCCCTCCACTTT
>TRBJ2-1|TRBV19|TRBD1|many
CASTTGGFYNEQFF
TGTGCCAGTACTACAGGGGGATTTTACAATGAGCAGTTCTTC
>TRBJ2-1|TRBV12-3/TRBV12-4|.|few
CASSLGARDNEQFF
TGTGCCAGCAGTTTAGGGGCGCGGGACAATGAGCAGTTCTTC
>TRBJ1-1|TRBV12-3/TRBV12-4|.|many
CASSSQGVSTEAFF
TGTGCCAGCAGTTCACAGGGTGTAAGCACTGAAGCTTTCTTT
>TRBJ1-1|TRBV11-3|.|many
CASSLGGANTEAFF
TGTGCCAGCAGCTTAGGGGGTGCGAACACTGAAGCTTTCTTT
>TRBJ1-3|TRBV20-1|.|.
CSARTQGPGNTIYF
TGCAGTGCTAGGACACAGGGCCCCGGAAACACCATATATTTT
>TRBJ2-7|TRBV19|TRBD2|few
CASSSTGLAGMSYEQYF
TGTGCCAGTAGTAGTACCGGACTAGCGGGGATGTCCTACGAGCAGTACTTC
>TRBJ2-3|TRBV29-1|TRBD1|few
CSVVTGTEYTDTQYF
TGCAGCGTGGTAACCGGGACAGAGTACACAGATACGCAGTATTTT
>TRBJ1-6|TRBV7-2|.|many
CASSFHGFNSPLHF
TGTGCCAGCAGCTTCCACGGTTTCAATTCACCCCTCCACTTT
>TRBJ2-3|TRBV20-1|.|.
CSARDSISPTSTQYF
TGCAGTGCTAGAGATTCCATTTCCCCGACTAGTACGCAGTATTTT
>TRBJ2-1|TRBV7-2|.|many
CASSNNYNEQFF
TGTGCCAGCAGTAACAACTACAATGAGCAGTTCTTC
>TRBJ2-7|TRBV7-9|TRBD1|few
CASIRGQGSSGEQYF
TGTGCCAGCATCCGAGGACAGGGCAGCTCCGGGGAGCAGTACTTC
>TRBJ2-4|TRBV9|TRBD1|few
CASSVGGGSDIQYF
TGTGCCAGCAGCGTAGGAGGGGGCTCGGACATTCAGTACTTC
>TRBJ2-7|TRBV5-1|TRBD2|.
CASSPREGLLREQYF
TGCGCCAGCAGCCCCCGGGAGGGTCTCCTACGAGAGCAGTACTTC
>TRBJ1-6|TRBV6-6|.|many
CASSYGKTGLNSPLHF
TGTGCCAGCAGTTACGGCAAGACAGGACTCAATTCACCCCTCCACTTT